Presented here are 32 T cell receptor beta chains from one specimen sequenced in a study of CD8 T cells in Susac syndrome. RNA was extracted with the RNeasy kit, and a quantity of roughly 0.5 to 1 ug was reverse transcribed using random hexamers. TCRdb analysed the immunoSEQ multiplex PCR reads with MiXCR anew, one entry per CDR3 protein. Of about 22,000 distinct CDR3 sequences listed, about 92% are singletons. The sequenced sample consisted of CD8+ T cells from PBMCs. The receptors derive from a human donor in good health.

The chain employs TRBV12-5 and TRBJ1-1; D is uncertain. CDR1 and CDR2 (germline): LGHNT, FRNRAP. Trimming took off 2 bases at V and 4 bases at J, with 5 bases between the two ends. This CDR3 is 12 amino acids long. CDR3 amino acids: CASGLFGTEAFF. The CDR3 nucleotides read TGTGCTAGTGGTTTGTTTGGCACTGAAGCTTTCTTT. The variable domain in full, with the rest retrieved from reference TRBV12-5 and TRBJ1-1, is DARVTQTPRHKVTEMGQEVTMRCQPILGHNTVFWYRQTMMQGLELLAYFRNRAPLDDSGMPKDRFSAEMPDATLATLKIQPSEPRDSAVYFCASGLFGTEAFFGQGTRLTVV.

DNA of the CDR3: TGCGCCAGCAGCTCCCGACTGAACACCGGGGAGCTGTTTTTT. Translating gives CASSSRLNTGELFF. The chain joins TRBV5-1 to TRBJ2-2; no definite D call. The CDR3 extends over 14 amino acids. Germline V gene lookup returns CDR1 SGHRS and CDR2 YFSETQ. V was cut by 3 bases and J by 1 base, with 7 bases left in between. Full variable domain (rest looked up from reference TRBV5-1 and TRBJ2-2): KAGVTQTPRYLIKTRGQQVTLSCSPISGHRSVSWYQQTPGQGLQFLFEYFSETQRNKGNFPGRFSGRQFSNSRSEMNVSTLELGDSALYLCASSSRLNTGELFFGEGSRLTVL.

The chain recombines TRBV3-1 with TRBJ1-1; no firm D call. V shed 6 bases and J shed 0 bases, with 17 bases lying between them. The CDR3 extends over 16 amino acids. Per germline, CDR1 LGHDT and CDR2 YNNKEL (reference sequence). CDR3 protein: CASSGRTVGLNTEAFF. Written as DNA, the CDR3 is TGTGCCAGCAGTGGACGGACTGTGGGCTTGAACACTGAAGCTTTCTTT.

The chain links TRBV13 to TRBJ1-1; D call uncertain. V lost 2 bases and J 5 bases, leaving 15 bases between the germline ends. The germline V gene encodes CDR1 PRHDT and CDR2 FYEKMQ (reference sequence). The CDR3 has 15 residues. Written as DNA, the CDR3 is TGTGCCAGCAGCTTAAGCTCTTACAGCTTGACTGAAGCTTTCTTT. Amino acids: CASSLSSYSLTEAFF.

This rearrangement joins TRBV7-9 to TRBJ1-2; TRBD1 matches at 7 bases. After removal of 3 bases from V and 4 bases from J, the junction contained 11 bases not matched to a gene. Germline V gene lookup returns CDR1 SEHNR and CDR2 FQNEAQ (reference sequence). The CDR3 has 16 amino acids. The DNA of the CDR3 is TGTGCCAGCAGCTTTGCCGGGACAGCGAGTTCCTATGGCTACACCTTC. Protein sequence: CASSFAGTASSYGYTF. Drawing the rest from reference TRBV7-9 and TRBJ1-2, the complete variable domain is DTGVSQNPRHKITKRGQNVTFRCDPISEHNRLYWYRQTLGQGPEFLTYFQNEAQLEKSRLLSDRFSAERPKGSFSTLEIQRTEQGDSAMYLCASSFAGTASSYGYTFGSGTRLTVV.

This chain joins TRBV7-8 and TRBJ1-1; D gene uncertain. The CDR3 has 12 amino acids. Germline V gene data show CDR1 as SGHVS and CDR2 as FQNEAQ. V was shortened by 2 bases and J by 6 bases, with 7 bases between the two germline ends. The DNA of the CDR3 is TGTGCCAGCAGCTTATTAGTCTCTGAAGCTTTCTTT. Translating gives CASSLLVSEAFF.

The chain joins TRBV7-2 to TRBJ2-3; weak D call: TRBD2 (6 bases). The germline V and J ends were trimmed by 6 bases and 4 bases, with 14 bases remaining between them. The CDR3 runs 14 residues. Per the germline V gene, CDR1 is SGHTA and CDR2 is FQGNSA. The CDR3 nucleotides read TGTGCCAGCAGTAGGGACTTCCGCCCAGATACGCAGTATTTT. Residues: CASSRDFRPDTQYF.

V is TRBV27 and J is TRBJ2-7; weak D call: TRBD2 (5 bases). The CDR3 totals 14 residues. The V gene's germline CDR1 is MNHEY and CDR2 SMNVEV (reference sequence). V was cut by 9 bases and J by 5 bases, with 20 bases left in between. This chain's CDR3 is CASSEVGVPHEQYF. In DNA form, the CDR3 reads TGTGCCAGTTCGGAGGTTGGGGTACCCCACGAGCAGTACTTC.

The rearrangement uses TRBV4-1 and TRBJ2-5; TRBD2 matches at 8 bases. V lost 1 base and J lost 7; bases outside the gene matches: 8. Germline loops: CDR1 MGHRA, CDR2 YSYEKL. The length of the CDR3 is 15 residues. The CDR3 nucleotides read TGCGCCAGCAGCCAAGGCGGTTCGGGACTAGGGACCCAGTACTTC. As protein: CASSQGGSGLGTQYF.

The CDR3 nucleotides are TGTGCCAGCAGCTCCGCGGGGGTTAGCTACGAGCAGTACTTC. Protein: CASSSAGVSYEQYF. The V gene is TRBV27, the J gene TRBJ2-7; 7 positions agree with TRBD2. The CDR3 loop spans 14 amino acids. With 6 bases clipped from V and 3 bases from J, the junction kept 8 bases outside the gene matches. CDR1 is MNHEY, CDR2 SMNVEV, per germline (reference sequence).

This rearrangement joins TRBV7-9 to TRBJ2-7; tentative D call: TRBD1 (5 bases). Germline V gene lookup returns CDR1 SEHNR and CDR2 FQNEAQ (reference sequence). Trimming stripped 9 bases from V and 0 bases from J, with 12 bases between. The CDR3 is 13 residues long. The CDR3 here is CASAAGNSYEQYF. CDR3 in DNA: TGTGCCAGTGCAGCAGGGAACTCCTACGAGCAGTACTTC.

CDR3: CASSLAGGGGRSEQYF. CDR3 in DNA: TGTGCCAGCAGCTTAGCGGGCGGGGGAGGGAGGTCCGAGCAGTACTTC. V and J are TRBV7-6 and TRBJ2-7, with 7 bases identical to TRBD2. Germline lookup yields CDR1 SGHVS and CDR2 FNYEAQ. With 0 bases clipped from V and 6 bases from J, the junction kept 11 bases outside the gene matches. This CDR3 comprises 16 residues.

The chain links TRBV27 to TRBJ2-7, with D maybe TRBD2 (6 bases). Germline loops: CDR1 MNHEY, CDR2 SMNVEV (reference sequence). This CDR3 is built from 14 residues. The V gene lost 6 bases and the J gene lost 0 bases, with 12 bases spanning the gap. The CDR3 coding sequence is TGTGCCAGCAGCCCGGGACTGGCCTCCTACGAGCAGTACTTC. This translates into CASSPGLASYEQYF.

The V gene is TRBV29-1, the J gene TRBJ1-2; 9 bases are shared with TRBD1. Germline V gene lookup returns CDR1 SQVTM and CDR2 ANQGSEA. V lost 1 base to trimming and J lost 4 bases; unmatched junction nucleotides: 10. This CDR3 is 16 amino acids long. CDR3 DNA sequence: TGCAGCGTTGAAGGCCGGGACAGGGTCGCCCCCTATGGCTACACCTTC. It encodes CSVEGRDRVAPYGYTF.

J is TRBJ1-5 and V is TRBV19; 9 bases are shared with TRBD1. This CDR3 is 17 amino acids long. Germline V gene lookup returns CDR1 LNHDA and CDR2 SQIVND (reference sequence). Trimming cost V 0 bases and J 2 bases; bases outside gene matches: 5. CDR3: CASSIDGTGWGNQPQHF. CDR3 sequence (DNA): TGTGCCAGTAGTATAGATGGGACAGGGTGGGGCAATCAGCCCCAGCATTTT.

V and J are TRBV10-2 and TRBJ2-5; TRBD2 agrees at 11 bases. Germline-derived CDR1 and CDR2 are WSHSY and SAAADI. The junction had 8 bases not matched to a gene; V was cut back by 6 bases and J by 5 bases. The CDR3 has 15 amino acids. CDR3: CASSLLAGGYETQYF. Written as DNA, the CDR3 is TGCGCCAGCAGCCTTCTAGCGGGGGGTTATGAGACCCAGTACTTC.

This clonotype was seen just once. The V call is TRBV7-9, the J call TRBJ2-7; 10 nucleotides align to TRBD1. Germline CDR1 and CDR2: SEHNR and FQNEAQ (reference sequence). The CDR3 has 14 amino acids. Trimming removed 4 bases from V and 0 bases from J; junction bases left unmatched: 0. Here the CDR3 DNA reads TGTGCCAGCAGCTGGACAGGGGGCTCCTACGAGCAGTACTTC. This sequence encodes CASSWTGGSYEQYF.

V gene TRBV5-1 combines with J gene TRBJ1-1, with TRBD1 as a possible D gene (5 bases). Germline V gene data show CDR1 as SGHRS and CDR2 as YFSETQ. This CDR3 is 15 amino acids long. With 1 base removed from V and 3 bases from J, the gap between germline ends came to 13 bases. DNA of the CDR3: TGCGCCAGCAGCTTGTTCGAGCGGGGCGACACTGAAGCTTTCTTT. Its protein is CASSLFERGDTEAFF.

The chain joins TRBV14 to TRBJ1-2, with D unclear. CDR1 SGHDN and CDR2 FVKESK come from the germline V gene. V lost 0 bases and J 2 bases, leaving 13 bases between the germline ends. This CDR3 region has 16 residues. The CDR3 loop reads CASSQETTARNYGYTF. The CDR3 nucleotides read TGTGCCAGCAGCCAAGAGACGACGGCCAGGAACTATGGCTACACCTTC.

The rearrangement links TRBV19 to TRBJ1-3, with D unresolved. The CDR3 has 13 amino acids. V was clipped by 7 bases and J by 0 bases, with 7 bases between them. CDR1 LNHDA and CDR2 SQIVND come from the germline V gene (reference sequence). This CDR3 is CASTPSSGNTIYF. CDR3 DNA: TGTGCCAGTACCCCTAGCTCTGGAAACACCATATATTTT.

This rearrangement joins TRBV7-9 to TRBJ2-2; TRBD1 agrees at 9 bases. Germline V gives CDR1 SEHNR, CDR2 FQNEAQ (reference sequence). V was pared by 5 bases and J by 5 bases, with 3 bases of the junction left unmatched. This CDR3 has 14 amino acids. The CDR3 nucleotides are TGTGCCAGCAGCCCCGGGACAGGGACCGGGGAGCTGTTTTTT. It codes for CASSPGTGTGELFF.

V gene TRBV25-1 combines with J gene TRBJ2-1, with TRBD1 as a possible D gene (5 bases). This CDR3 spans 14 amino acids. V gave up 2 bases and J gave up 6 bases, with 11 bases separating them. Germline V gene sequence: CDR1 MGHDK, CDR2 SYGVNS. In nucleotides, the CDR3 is TGTGCCAGCAGTGAAATGGGTGGGGCCAATGAGCAGTTCTTC. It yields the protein CASSEMGGANEQFF.

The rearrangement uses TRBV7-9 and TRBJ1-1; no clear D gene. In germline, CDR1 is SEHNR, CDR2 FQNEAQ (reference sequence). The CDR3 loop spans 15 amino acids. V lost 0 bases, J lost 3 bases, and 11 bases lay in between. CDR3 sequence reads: CASSLAIGVDTEAFF. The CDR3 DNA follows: TGTGCCAGCAGCTTAGCAATTGGGGTCGACACTGAAGCTTTCTTT.

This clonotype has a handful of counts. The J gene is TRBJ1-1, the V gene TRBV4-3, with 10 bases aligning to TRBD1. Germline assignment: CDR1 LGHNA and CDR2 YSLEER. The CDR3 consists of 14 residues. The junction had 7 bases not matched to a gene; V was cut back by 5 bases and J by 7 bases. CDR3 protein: CASSKGTGVSEAFF. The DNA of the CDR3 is TGCGCCAGCAGCAAAGGGACAGGGGTGAGTGAAGCTTTCTTT.

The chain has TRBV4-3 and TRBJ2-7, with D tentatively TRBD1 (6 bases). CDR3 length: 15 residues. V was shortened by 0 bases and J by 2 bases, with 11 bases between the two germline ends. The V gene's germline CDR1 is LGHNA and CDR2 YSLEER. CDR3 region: CASSQDSDRTYEQYF. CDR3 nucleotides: TGCGCCAGCAGCCAAGATAGCGACAGGACCTACGAGCAGTACTTC.

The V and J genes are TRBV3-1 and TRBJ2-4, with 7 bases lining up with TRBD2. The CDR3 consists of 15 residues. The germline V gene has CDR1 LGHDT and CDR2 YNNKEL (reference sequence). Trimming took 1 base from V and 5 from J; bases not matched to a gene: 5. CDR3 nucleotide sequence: TGTGCCAGCAGCCAAGGGGGGGGAGACCAAAACATTCAGTACTTC. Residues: CASSQGGGDQNIQYF. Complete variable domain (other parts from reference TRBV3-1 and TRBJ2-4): DTAVSQTPKYLVTQMGNDKSIKCEQNLGHDTMYWYKQDSKKFLKIMFSYNNKELIINETVPNRFSPKSPDKAHLNLHINSLELGDSAVYFCASSQGGGDQNIQYFGAGTRLSVL.

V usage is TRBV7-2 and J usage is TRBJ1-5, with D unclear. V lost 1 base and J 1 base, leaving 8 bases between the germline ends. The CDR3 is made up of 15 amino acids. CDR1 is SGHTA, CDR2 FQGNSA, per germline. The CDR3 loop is CASSLVPGSNQPQHF. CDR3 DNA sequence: TGTGCCAGCAGCTTAGTTCCGGGGAGCAATCAGCCCCAGCATTTT.

The CDR3: CSARTRLNGELFF. The CDR3 DNA reads as TGCAGTGCTAGAACCAGGCTTAACGGGGAGCTGTTTTTT. The chain recombines TRBV20-1 with TRBJ2-2; D gene unclear. The CDR3 contains 13 residues. Trimming removed 2 bases from V and 7 bases from J, with 11 bases in between. Germline CDR1 reads DFQATT; CDR2 reads SNEGSKA (reference sequence).

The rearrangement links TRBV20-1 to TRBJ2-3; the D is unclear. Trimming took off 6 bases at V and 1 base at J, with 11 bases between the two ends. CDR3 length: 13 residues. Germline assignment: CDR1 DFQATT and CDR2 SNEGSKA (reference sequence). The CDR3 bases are TGCAGTGCGCGGCAAGGTGGCACAGATACGCAGTATTTT. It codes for CSARQGGTDTQYF.

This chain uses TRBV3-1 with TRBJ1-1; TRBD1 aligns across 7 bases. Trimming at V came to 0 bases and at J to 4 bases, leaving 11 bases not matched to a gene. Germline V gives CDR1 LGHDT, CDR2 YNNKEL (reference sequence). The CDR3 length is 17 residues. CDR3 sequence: CASSQDPGGTVVTEAFF. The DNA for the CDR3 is TGTGCCAGCAGCCAAGATCCAGGGGGGACTGTGGTCACTGAAGCTTTCTTT. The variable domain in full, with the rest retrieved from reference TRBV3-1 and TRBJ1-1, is DTAVSQTPKYLVTQMGNDKSIKCEQNLGHDTMYWYKQDSKKFLKIMFSYNNKELIINETVPNRFSPKSPDKAHLNLHINSLELGDSAVYFCASSQDPGGTVVTEAFFGQGTRLTVV.

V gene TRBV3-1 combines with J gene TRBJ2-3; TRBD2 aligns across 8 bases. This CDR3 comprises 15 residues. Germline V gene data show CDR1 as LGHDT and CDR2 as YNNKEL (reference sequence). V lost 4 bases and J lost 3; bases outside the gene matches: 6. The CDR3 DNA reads TGTGCCAGCAGCCCCGAGAGCGGGGGAACAGATACGCAGTATTTT. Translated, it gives CASSPESGGTDTQYF.

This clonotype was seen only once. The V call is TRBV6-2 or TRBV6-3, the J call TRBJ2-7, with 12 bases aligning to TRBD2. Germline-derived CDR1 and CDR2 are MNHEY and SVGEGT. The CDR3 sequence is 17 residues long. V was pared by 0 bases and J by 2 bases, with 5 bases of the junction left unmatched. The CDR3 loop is CASSYSGLAGTPYEQYF. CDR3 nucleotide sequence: TGTGCCAGCAGTTACTCCGGACTAGCGGGGACCCCCTACGAGCAGTACTTC.